Shown below are 16 T cell receptor beta chains from a single sample sequenced in a study of blood T cell repertoires in COVID-19. TCRdb's copy holds only in-frame clones and misses some; the assay was immunoSEQ multiplex PCR. Among 70,000 to 85,000 clones listed, roughly 78% were seen once. Source material: peripheral blood. These receptors came from a man between 60 and 70 years old with acute or convalescent COVID-19.

As DNA, the CDR3 is TGTGCCAGCACCCGCGAGGGACTTCCCACCGGGGAGCTGTTTTTT. Its translation is CASTREGLPTGELFF. The chain couples TRBV9 to TRBJ2-2, with TRBD2 as a possible D gene (6 bases). V was cut by 6 bases and J by 4 bases, with 16 bases left in between. This CDR3 is built from 15 residues. Germline-derived CDR1 and CDR2 are SGDLS and YYNGEE.

This chain uses TRBV19 with TRBJ1-6; D is unresolved. CDR1 is LNHDA, CDR2 SQIVND, per germline (reference sequence). Trimming took 1 base from V and 11 from J, leaving 12 bases between them. The CDR3 has 14 amino acids. DNA for the CDR3: TGTGCCAGTAGTATAGTCCAGGCCAAACCACCCCTCCACTTT. Residues: CASSIVQAKPPLHF. Full variable domain (outside the CDR3, taken from reference TRBV19 and TRBJ1-6): DGGITQSPKYLFRKEGQNVTLSCEQNLNHDAMYWYRQDPGQGLRLIYYSQIVNDFQKGDIAEGYSVSREKKESFPLTVTSAQKNPTAFYLCASSIVQAKPPLHFGNGTRLTVT.

This chain links TRBV7-8 with TRBJ2-5, with no clear D. CDR3 length equals 14 residues. V gave up 5 bases and J gave up 4 bases, with 14 bases separating them. In germline, CDR1 is SGHVS, CDR2 FQNEAQ. The CDR3 sequence is CASSPPPPVETQYF. The CDR3 region has the DNA TGTGCCAGCAGCCCGCCGCCTCCGGTAGAGACCCAGTACTTC.

J is TRBJ2-5 and V is TRBV4-1; 8 bases match TRBD2. This CDR3 is built from 13 residues. Germline V gene sequence: CDR1 MGHRA, CDR2 YSYEKL. Unmatched junction bases numbered 2, after V lost 4 bases and J lost 4 bases. The CDR3 DNA follows: TGCGCCAGCAGCCGCGGGGGGCTAGAGACCCAGTACTTC. Residues: CASSRGGLETQYF.

The V and J genes are TRBV15 and TRBJ2-2, with 8 positions matching TRBD2. The CDR3 is 19 residues long. The germline CDR1 and CDR2 sequences are LNHNV and YYDKDF (reference sequence). V shed 3 bases, J shed 7 bases, and the junction held 19 bases outside the gene matches. CDR3 nucleotides: TGTGCCACCAGCAGTCTTGAGAGGATTTTAGCGGGGTCCGTCGGGGAGCTGTTTTTT. Its translation: CATSSLERILAGSVGELFF. The variable domain in full, completed from reference TRBV15 and TRBJ2-2, reads DAMVIQNPRYQVTQFGKPVTLSCSQTLNHNVMYWYQQKSSQAPKLLFHYYDKDFNNEADTPDNFQSRRPNTSFCFLDIRSPGLGDTAMYLCATSSLERILAGSVGELFFGEGSRLTVL.

The V and J genes are TRBV5-8 and TRBJ1-2, with a tentative D call TRBD1 (5 bases). Per the germline V gene, CDR1 is SGHTS and CDR2 is YDEGEE. This CDR3 comprises 13 residues. The V and J ends lost 1 base and 8 bases respectively, with 12 bases between them. The CDR3 sequence is CASSLRQPRGYTF. The CDR3 DNA follows: TGTGCCAGCAGCTTGAGACAGCCACGGGGCTACACCTTC.

This clone showed up just once. V and J are TRBV24-1 and TRBJ2-3, with a tentative D call TRBD2 (5 bases). The germline CDR1 and CDR2 sequences are KGHDR and SFDVKD. This CDR3 has 14 residues. Trimming cost V 5 bases and J 2 bases, with 10 bases left between them. The CDR3 sequence is CATSGRTFTDTQYF. Here the CDR3 DNA reads TGTGCCACCAGTGGGAGGACCTTCACAGATACGCAGTATTTT.

J is TRBJ2-4 and V is TRBV24-1; tentatively, D is TRBD2 (6 bases). The CDR3 contains 14 residues. From germline, CDR1 is KGHDR and CDR2 SFDVKD. Trimming took off 4 bases at V and 6 bases at J, with 12 bases between the two ends. The CDR3 sequence is CATSDASSVNIQYF. The CDR3 DNA reads TGTGCCACCAGTGACGCCTCTAGCGTAAACATTCAGTACTTC.

V and J are TRBV25-1 and TRBJ2-7; 8 bases line up with TRBD2. The CDR3 contains 14 residues. Per the germline V gene, CDR1 is MGHDK and CDR2 is SYGVNS. Trimming at V came to 4 bases and at J to 4 bases, leaving 6 bases not matched to a gene. CDR3 sequence: CASSAAGGGYEQYF. In nucleotides, the CDR3 is TGTGCCAGCAGTGCCGCCGGGGGGGGGTACGAGCAGTACTTC.

The genes are TRBV5-1 and TRBJ2-7, with a tentative D call TRBD2 (5 bases). V dropped 4 bases and J dropped 1 base, with 12 bases sitting between them. This CDR3 region has 14 residues. The germline CDR1 and CDR2 sequences are SGHRS and YFSETQ. DNA of the CDR3: TGCGCCAGCAGCACTATTCCGGGATCCTACGAGCAGTACTTC. Protein sequence: CASSTIPGSYEQYF.

The chain combines TRBV9 with TRBJ2-2, with 10 bases identical to TRBD2. V lost 0 bases, J lost 4 bases, and 3 bases stayed unmatched. The CDR3 is made up of 16 amino acids. The V gene's germline CDR1 is SGDLS and CDR2 YYNGEE. The CDR3 here is CASSVAAGGATGELFF. As DNA, the CDR3 is TGTGCCAGCAGCGTAGCAGCGGGGGGGGCCACCGGGGAGCTGTTTTTT.

This chain uses TRBV12-3 or TRBV12-4 with TRBJ1-2, with D possibly being TRBD1 (6 bases). The V end was cut by 8 bases, the J end by 2 bases, with 9 bases between. The CDR3 length is 12 residues. CDR3 loop: CASGDRNYGYTF. The CDR3 region has the DNA TGTGCCAGCGGAGACAGGAACTATGGCTACACCTTC.

The V call is TRBV25-1, the J call TRBJ1-2, with D maybe TRBD1 (5 bases). Germline loops: CDR1 MGHDK, CDR2 SYGVNS. The CDR3 totals 12 residues. V was cut by 3 bases and J by 5 bases, with 7 bases left in between. As DNA, the CDR3 is TGTGCCAGCAGTGACCGGGGGTATGGCTACACCTTC. Its translation is CASSDRGYGYTF.

The chain couples TRBV5-5 to TRBJ2-7, with D possibly matching TRBD2 (5 bases). The CDR3 sequence is 14 residues long. V lost 6 bases and J 0 bases, leaving 13 bases between the germline ends. The V gene's germline CDR1 is SGHKS and CDR2 YYEKEE (reference sequence). The CDR3 loop reads CASTRWTSSYEQYF. The CDR3, as DNA: TGTGCCAGCACCCGATGGACTTCCTCCTACGAGCAGTACTTC.

V and J are TRBV14 and TRBJ2-3; no firm D call. The CDR3 has 14 residues. Deletions cut 6 bases from V and 2 bases from J, with 12 bases between. Germline V lookup: CDR1 SGHDN, CDR2 FVKESK. DNA of the CDR3: TGTGCCAGCAGTTGGGCCAAATCCACAGATACGCAGTATTTT. Protein product: CASSWAKSTDTQYF.

The chain employs TRBV24-1 and TRBJ2-1; D possibly corresponds to TRBD2 (7 bases). Trimming removed 3 bases from V and 8 bases from J, with 31 bases in between. Germline V gives CDR1 KGHDR, CDR2 SFDVKD. The CDR3 totals 20 residues. The CDR3 is CATSDPTTGAAGAGSYEQFF. The CDR3 DNA follows: TGTGCCACCAGTGATCCAACGACAGGTGCGGCGGGAGCGGGTTCCTATGAGCAGTTCTTC.